The T cell receptor (beta chain) under discussion was sequenced for a study of blood T cell repertoires in COVID-19. The wider study: The United States, Italy and Spain supplied acute and convalescent COVID-19 samples.

The CDR3 is 15 amino acids. The germline V and J ends were trimmed by 2 bases and 3 bases, with 14 bases remaining between them. In the original analysis: The assay estimated nucleated cells by amplifying reference gene primers. Libraries were prepared by immunoSEQ multiplex PCR; TCRdb keeps only in-frame clonotypes and omits some of them. V, J and clone size derive from that table, while D and trimming were established from the DNA sequence. The sample records about 69,000 clones, 65% to 90% being singletons. The chain employs TRBV23-1 and TRBJ2-7; D may be TRBD1 (5 bases). TRBV23-1 is given ORF status, its function remaining uncertain. This TCR was sampled from a man aged 80 or over with acute or convalescent COVID-19. The sample comprised peripheral blood. The CDR3 protein is CASSQQGWSYYEQYF. The CDR3 DNA sequence: TGCGCCAGCAGTCAACAGGGTTGGTCCTACTACGAGCAGTACTTC.